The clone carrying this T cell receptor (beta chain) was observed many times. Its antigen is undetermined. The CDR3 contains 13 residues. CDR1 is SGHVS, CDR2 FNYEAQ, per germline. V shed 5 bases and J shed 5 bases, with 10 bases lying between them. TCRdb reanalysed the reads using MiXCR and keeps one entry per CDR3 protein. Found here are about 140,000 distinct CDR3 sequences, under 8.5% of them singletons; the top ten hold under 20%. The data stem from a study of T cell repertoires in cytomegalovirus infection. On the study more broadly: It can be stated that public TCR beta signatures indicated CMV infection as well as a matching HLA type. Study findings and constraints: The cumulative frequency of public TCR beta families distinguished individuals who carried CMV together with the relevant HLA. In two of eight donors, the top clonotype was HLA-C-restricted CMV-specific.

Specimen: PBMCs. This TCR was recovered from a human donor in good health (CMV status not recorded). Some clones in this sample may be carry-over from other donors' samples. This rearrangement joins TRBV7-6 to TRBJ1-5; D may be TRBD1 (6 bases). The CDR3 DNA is TGTGCCAGCAGCCCAGGGGTGGATCAGCCCCAGCATTTT. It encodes CASSPGVDQPQHF.